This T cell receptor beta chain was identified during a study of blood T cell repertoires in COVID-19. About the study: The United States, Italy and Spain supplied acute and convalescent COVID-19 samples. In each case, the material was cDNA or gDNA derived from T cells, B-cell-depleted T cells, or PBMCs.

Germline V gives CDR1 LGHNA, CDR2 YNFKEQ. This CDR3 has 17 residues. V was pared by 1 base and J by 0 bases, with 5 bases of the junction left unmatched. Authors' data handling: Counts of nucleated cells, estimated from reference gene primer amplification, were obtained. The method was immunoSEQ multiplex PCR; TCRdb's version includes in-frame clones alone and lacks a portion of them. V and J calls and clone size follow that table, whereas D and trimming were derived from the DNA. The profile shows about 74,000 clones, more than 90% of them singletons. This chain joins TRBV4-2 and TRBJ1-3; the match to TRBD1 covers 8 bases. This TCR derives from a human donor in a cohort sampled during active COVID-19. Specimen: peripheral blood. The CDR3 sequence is CASSQGTGTFSGNTIYF. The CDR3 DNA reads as TGTGCCAGCAGCCAAGGGACAGGGACATTCTCTGGAAACACCATATATTTT.